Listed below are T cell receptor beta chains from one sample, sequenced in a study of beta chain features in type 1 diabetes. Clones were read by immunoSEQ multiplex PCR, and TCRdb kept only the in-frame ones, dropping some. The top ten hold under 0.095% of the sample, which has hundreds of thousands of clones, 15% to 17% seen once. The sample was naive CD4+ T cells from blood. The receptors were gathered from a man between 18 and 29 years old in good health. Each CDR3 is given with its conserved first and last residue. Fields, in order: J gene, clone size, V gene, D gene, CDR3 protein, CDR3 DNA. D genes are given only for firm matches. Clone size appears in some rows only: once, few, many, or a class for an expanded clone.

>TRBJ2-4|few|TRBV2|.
CASSERQAVALLAKNIQYF
TGTGCCAGCAGCGAAAGACAGGCCGTCGCCCTTCTAGCCAAAAACATTCAGTACTTC
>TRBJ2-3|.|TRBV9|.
CASSVTGLTQYF
TGTGCCAGCAGCGTGACGGGTTTGACGCAGTATTTT
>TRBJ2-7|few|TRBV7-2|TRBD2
CASSLMVKLAGPNEQYF
TGTGCCAGCAGCTTAATGGTTAAGCTAGCGGGGCCTAACGAGCAGTACTTC
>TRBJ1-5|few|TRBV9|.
CASSALDGNQPQHF
TGTGCCAGCAGCGCTTTGGACGGTAATCAGCCCCAGCATTTT
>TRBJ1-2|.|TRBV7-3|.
CASSLMAGANYGYTF
TGTGCCAGCAGCTTAATGGCAGGGGCTAACTATGGCTACACCTTC
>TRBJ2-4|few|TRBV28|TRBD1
CASRSAKWDRKNIQYF
TGTGCCAGCCGCTCAGCAAAATGGGACAGAAAAAACATTCAGTACTTC
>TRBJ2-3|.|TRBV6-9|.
CASSHTSDTQYF
TGTGCCAGCAGTCACACTTCGGATACGCAGTATTTT
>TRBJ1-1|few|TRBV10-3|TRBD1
CAISGARGLNTEAFF
TGTGCCATCAGTGGGGCGAGGGGGCTGAACACTGAAGCTTTCTTT
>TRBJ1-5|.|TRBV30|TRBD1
CAWSRTGGNQPQHF
TGTGCCTGGAGTCGGACAGGGGGCAATCAGCCCCAGCATTTT
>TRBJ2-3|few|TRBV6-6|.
CASSAYTDTQYF
TGTGCCAGCAGTGCCTACACAGATACGCAGTATTTT
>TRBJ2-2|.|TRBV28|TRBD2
CATHGRANTGELFF
TGTGCTACTCACGGGAGGGCGAACACCGGGGAGCTGTTTTTT
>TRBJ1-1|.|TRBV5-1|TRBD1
CASSSDRGGVTEAFF
TGCGCCAGCAGCTCAGACAGGGGTGGTGTGACTGAAGCTTTCTTT
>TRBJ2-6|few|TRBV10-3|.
CAISPGVLPRSSGANVLTF
TGTGCCATCAGTCCCGGGGTTTTGCCCCGAAGCTCTGGGGCCAACGTCCTGACTTTC
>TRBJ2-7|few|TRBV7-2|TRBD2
CASSPRTSGKRYEQYF
TGTGCCAGCAGCCCCCGGACTAGCGGGAAAAGGTACGAGCAGTACTTC
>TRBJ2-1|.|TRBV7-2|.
CASSLQRSSYNEQFF
TGTGCCAGCAGCTTACAGAGGAGCTCCTACAATGAGCAGTTCTTC
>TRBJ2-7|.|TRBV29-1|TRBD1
CSAELPGQGSYEQYF
TGCAGCGCCGAACTTCCGGGACAGGGGTCCTACGAGCAGTACTTC
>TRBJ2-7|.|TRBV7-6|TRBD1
CASSPQDRVYEQYF
TGTGCCAGCAGCCCACAGGACAGGGTGTACGAGCAGTACTTC
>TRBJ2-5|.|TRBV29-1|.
CSVRTGETQYF
TGCAGCGTGAGGACCGGGGAGACCCAGTACTTC
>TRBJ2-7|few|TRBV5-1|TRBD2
CASSLVTSGEWESYEQYF
TGCGCCAGCAGCTTGGTGACTAGCGGGGAATGGGAGTCCTACGAGCAGTACTTC
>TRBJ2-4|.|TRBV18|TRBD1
CASSPGTGGIAKNIQYF
TGTGCCAGCTCACCCGGGACAGGGGGCATCGCCAAAAACATTCAGTACTTC
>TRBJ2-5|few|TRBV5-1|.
CASSLYLRQETQYF
TGCGCCAGCAGCTTGTATCTAAGACAAGAGACCCAGTACTTC
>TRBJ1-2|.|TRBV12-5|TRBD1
CASGSDPTGGYVYGYTF
TGTGCTAGTGGTTCCGACCCGACAGGGGGCTATGTCTATGGCTACACCTTC
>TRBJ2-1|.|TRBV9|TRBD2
CASLPGLGYNEQFF
TGTGCCAGCCTTCCGGGACTAGGTTACAATGAGCAGTTCTTC
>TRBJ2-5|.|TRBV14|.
CASSQVLGPQYF
TGTGCCAGCAGCCAAGTTCTTGGACCCCAGTACTTC
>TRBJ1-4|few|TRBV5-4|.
CASRQGGWGEKLFF
TGTGCCAGCAGACAGGGTGGTTGGGGTGAAAAACTGTTTTTT
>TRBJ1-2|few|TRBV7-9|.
CASSLAGPTNYGYTF
TGTGCCAGCAGCTTAGCGGGGCCGACTAACTATGGCTACACCTTC
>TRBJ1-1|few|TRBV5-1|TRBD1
CASSITGTGNTEAFF
TGCGCCAGCAGTATTACCGGGACAGGGAACACTGAAGCTTTCTTT
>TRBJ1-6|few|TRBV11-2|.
CASSLLRANSPLHF
TGTGCCAGCAGCTTATTAAGAGCTAATTCACCCCTCCACTTT
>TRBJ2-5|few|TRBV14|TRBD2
CASSHSGGGSAQYF
TGTGCCAGCAGCCACTCCGGCGGGGGGAGTGCCCAGTACTTC
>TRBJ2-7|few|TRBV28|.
CASSQNYEQYF
TGTGCCAGCAGTCAGAACTACGAGCAGTACTTC
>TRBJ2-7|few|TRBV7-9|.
CASSTRQGTNYEQYF
TGTGCCAGCAGCACCCGACAGGGGACTAACTACGAGCAGTACTTC
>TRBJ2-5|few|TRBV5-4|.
CASSLAQGRETQYF
TGTGCCAGCAGCTTGGCGCAGGGGCGGGAGACCCAGTACTTC
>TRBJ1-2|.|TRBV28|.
CASTGRGNNYGYTF
TGTGCCAGCACCGGAAGAGGCAATAACTATGGCTACACCTTC
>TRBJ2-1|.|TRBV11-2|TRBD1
CASSIGPTGGPYNEQFF
TGTGCCAGCAGCATAGGGCCGACAGGGGGTCCCTACAATGAGCAGTTCTTC
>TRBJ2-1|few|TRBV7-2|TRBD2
CASSFTSGYNEQFF
TGTGCCAGCAGCTTTACTAGCGGGTACAATGAGCAGTTCTTC
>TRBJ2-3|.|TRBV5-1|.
CASSVGGPRTDTQYF
TGCGCCAGCAGCGTAGGGGGGCCCCGCACAGATACGCAGTATTTT
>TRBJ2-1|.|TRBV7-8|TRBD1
CASSPRGLSEQFF
TGTGCCAGCAGCCCTAGGGGGCTTAGCGAGCAGTTCTTC
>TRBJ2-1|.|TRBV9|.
CASSVVSEWFGEQFF
TGTGCCAGCAGCGTAGTGAGCGAATGGTTTGGTGAGCAGTTCTTC
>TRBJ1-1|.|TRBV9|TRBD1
CASSVEGQGVTEAFF
TGTGCCAGCAGCGTAGAGGGACAGGGGGTGACTGAAGCTTTCTTT
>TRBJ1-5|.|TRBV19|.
CASSVTGENQPQHF
TGTGCCAGTAGTGTGACAGGAGAGAATCAGCCCCAGCATTTT
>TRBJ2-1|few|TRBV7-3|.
CASSLTSSNEQFF
TGTGCCAGCAGCTTAACTAGTAGCAATGAGCAGTTCTTC
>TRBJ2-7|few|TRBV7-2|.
CASSSYATGSTEQYF
TGTGCCAGCAGCTCCTACGCCACCGGTTCTACCGAGCAGTACTTC
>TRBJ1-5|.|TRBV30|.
CAWSVRGNQPQHF
TGTGCCTGGAGTGTCCGGGGGAATCAGCCCCAGCATTTT
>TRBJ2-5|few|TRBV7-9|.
CAFSAGGETQYF
TGTGCCTTTAGTGCGGGCGGGGAGACCCAGTACTTC
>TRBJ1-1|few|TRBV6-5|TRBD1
CASSSLDRENTEAFF
TGTGCCAGCAGTTCCCTCGACAGGGAGAACACTGAAGCTTTCTTT
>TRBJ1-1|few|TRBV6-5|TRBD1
CASSYWTGQGTEAFF
TGTGCCAGCAGTTACTGGACAGGCCAGGGGACTGAAGCTTTCTTT